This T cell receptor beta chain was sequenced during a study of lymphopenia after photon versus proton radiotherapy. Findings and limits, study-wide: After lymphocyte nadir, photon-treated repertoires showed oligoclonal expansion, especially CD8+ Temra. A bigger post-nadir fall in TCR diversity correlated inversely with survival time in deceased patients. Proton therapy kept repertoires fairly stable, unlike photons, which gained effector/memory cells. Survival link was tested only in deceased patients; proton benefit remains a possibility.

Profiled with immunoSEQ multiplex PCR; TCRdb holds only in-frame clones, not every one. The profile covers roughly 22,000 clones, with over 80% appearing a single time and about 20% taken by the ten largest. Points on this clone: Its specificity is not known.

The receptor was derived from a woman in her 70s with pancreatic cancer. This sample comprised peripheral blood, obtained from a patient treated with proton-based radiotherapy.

The CDR3: CASSLESSGRPYEQFF. The CDR3 region has the DNA TGTGCCAGCAGCTTAGAGTCCAGCGGGAGGCCCTATGAGCAGTTCTTC. The gene calls are TRBV7-4 and TRBJ2-1; 9 bases match TRBD2. The germline gives CDR1 SGHVT, CDR2 SQSDAQ. The CDR3 sequence is 16 residues long. V was clipped by 1 base and J by 8 bases; unmatched bases: 9.